These 31 T cell receptor beta chains came from one sample sequenced in a study of blood T cells in healthy people across ages. The second PCR ran roughly 7 to 12 cycles with a sample-barcoded 5' primer and J-beta primers. TCRdb reprocessed the 5' RACE reads via MiXCR and lists one record per CDR3 protein. The sample holds around 800,000 distinct CDR3 sequences; approximately 53% are singletons and the top ten take roughly two fifths. Sequences were obtained from blood. The receptors here all came from a man at least 80 years old in good health.

The rearrangement joins TRBV12-3 or TRBV12-4 to TRBJ2-5, with TRBD1 matching 8 bases. CDR3 length: 14 amino acids. Trimming cost V 5 bases and J 5 bases; bases outside gene matches: 7. CDR3 loop: CASSGTGPTETQYF. CDR3 coding DNA: TGTGCCAGCAGTGGGACAGGACCAACTGAGACCCAGTACTTC.

The chain uses TRBV7-3 and TRBJ1-1; D uncertain. The CDR3 length is 13 residues. From germline, CDR1 is SGHTA and CDR2 FQGTGA. Trimming cost V 5 bases and J 7 bases, with 14 bases left between them. CDR3 sequence reads: CASSPLRGGEAFF. CDR3 nucleotide sequence: TGTGCCAGCAGCCCTCTGCGCGGTGGTGAAGCTTTCTTT.

This chain connects TRBV29-1 to TRBJ1-2; D gene ambiguous. CDR3 length: 12 amino acids. Germline CDR1 SQVTM, CDR2 ANQGSEA. Trimming shortened V by 4 bases and J by 2 bases, and 8 bases separated the two germline ends. The DNA for the CDR3 is TGCAGCGTTGGAGCCTCCAACTATGGCTACACCTTC. As protein: CSVGASNYGYTF.

J is TRBJ1-1 and V is TRBV10-3; perhaps TRBD1 as D (5 bases). Germline lookup yields CDR1 ENHRY and CDR2 SYGVKD. V gave up 6 bases and J gave up 2 bases, with 10 bases separating them. The CDR3 is made up of 13 amino acids. The CDR3 DNA is TGTGCCATCAGGGGGCAGACCAACACTGAAGCTTTCTTT. It specifies CAIRGQTNTEAFF.

The J gene is TRBJ2-1, the V gene TRBV7-9, with 7 nucleotides matching TRBD2. The V gene's germline CDR1 is SEHNR and CDR2 FQNEAQ (reference sequence). The V gene end was trimmed by 2 bases and the J gene end by 4 bases; junction bases not matched to a gene: 14. This CDR3 has 18 amino acids. The CDR3 DNA reads TGTGCCAGCAGCTTACCGGGCGGGAGAGCCGTTGAGTACAATGAGCAGTTCTTC. It is translated as CASSLPGGRAVEYNEQFF.

This clonotype appeared a few times. The rearrangement uses TRBV13 and TRBJ2-5; D may be TRBD2 (6 bases). The J call may be in error: the DNA end matches TRBJ2-7 better. The V gene's germline CDR1 is PRHDT and CDR2 FYEKMQ (reference sequence). CDR3 length: 12 amino acids. Here the CDR3 DNA reads TGTGCCAGCACCATGGGGACTTACGAGCAGTACTTC. Translation gives CASTMGTYEQYF.

V gene TRBV3-1 combines with J gene TRBJ2-5; D possibly corresponds to TRBD2 (5 bases). Trimming left V 8 bases short and J 2 bases short, with 12 bases between. CDR3 length equals 13 residues. Germline CDR1 and CDR2: LGHDT and YNNKEL (reference sequence). In nucleotides, the CDR3 is TGTGCCAGCGCAGACTACTCTCAAGAGACCCAGTACTTC. It translates to CASADYSQETQYF.

A single count supports this clonotype. V and J are TRBV5-1 and TRBJ2-1; a weak D match, TRBD2 (6 bases). Deletions cut 3 bases from V and 4 bases from J, with 14 bases between. This CDR3 spans 15 amino acids. Germline CDR1 SGHRS, CDR2 YFSETQ. In nucleotides, the CDR3 is TGCGCCAGCAGCTACGGACTATCGGAGTACAATGAGCAGTTCTTC. This codes for CASSYGLSEYNEQFF.

Only a few counts were recorded for this clonotype. The chain is built from TRBV29-1 and TRBJ1-2, with D unclear. Trimming shortened V by 4 bases and J by 0 bases, and 6 bases separated the two germline ends. The V gene's germline CDR1 is SQVTM and CDR2 ANQGSEA. The CDR3 contains 12 residues. CDR3 sequence reads: CSVVWSNYGYTF. The CDR3 nucleotides are TGCAGCGTTGTATGGTCTAACTATGGCTACACCTTC.

The chain combines TRBV20-1 with TRBJ1-4; D gene unclear. The CDR3 consists of 12 residues. V shed 0 bases and J shed 16 bases, with 15 bases lying between them. CDR1 DFQATT and CDR2 SNEGSKA come from the germline V gene (reference sequence). The CDR3 is CSARDPGRYPFF. CDR3 bases: TGCAGTGCTAGAGATCCGGGTCGTTACCCGTTTTTT.

V and J are TRBV5-1 and TRBJ2-1; the match to TRBD2 covers 9 bases. Germline values: CDR1 SGHRS, CDR2 YFSETQ. This CDR3 comprises 16 residues. V shed 4 bases and J 2 bases; nucleotides not matched to a gene: 7. The CDR3 loop is CASSPEGLAPYNEQFF. The CDR3 DNA sequence: TGCGCCAGCAGCCCGGAAGGACTAGCGCCCTACAATGAGCAGTTCTTC.

The gene calls are TRBV28 and TRBJ1-5; 8 bases are a match to TRBD1. Germline values: CDR1 MDHEN, CDR2 SYDVKM. This CDR3 contains 13 residues. Trimming at V came to 8 bases and at J to 4 bases, leaving 4 bases not matched to a gene. The CDR3 spells CASERTGNQPQHF. DNA for the CDR3: TGTGCCAGCGAGAGGACAGGGAATCAGCCCCAGCATTTT.

This clonotype was seen a handful of times. The chain carries TRBV10-3 and TRBJ2-7; D may correspond to TRBD1 or TRBD2 (5 bases each). This CDR3 is built from 14 residues. Germline CDR1 reads ENHRY; CDR2 reads SYGVKD. V lost 6 bases and J 0 bases, leaving 12 bases between the germline ends. CDR3 coding DNA: TGTGCCATCAGCGGGGACGGTCGCTCCTACGAGCAGTACTTC. This gives the protein CAISGDGRSYEQYF.

This clonotype was counted a few times. The chain couples TRBV13 to TRBJ2-5, with D perhaps TRBD1 (6 bases). The germline CDR1 and CDR2 sequences are PRHDT and FYEKMQ (reference sequence). The CDR3 totals 17 residues. Trimming took off 1 base at V and 5 bases at J, with 20 bases between the two ends. The CDR3 DNA reads TGTGCCAGCAGCTTAGACGGAGCCGGGACATTTAAGGAGACCCAGTACTTC. Protein sequence: CASSLDGAGTFKETQYF.

Details on this clonotype: This may stem from a read error, because a much larger clone lies one nucleotide away. The V gene is TRBV29-1, the J gene TRBJ2-4, with D perhaps matching TRBD1 (6 bases). With the DNA end fitting TRBJ2-7 better, the J assignment may be wrong. Germline-derived CDR1 and CDR2 are SQVTM and ANQGSEA. CDR3 length: 11 amino acids. CDR3 residues: CGVEGGYEQYF. The CDR3, as DNA: TGCGGCGTTGAAGGGGGTTACGAGCAGTACTTC.

This sequence joins TRBV6-1 and TRBJ2-7; D perhaps matches TRBD2 (6 bases). The CDR3 is made up of 14 amino acids. V was shortened by 4 bases and J by 10 bases, with 20 bases between the two germline ends. Per the germline V gene, CDR1 is MNHNS and CDR2 is SASEGT. CDR3 DNA: TGTGCCAGCAGTGGCGGCGGGGCCCAAGAGACTCAGTACTTC. Translation: CASSGGGAQETQYF.

J is TRBJ2-1 and V is TRBV5-1; TRBD1 matches 10 bases. V shed 4 bases and J 7 bases; nucleotides not matched to a gene: 8. The V gene's germline CDR1 is SGHRS and CDR2 YFSETQ. The CDR3 consists of 15 residues. CDR3: CASSRTGGIMNEQFF. Here the CDR3 DNA reads TGCGCCAGCAGCCGGACAGGGGGAATAATGAATGAGCAGTTCTTC.

This sequence joins TRBV29-1 and TRBJ1-4; perhaps TRBD1 as D (6 bases). The CDR3 extends over 12 amino acids. Trimming pared 7 bases from V and 5 bases from J, leaving 11 bases between. Germline V gives CDR1 SQVTM, CDR2 ANQGSEA. CDR3 nucleotides: TGCAGCGGACAGGATTTCAATGAAAAACTGTTTTTT. Translated, it gives CSGQDFNEKLFF.

The chain is built from TRBV29-1 and TRBJ2-7; 8 bases align to TRBD1. The J call may be in error: the DNA end matches TRBJ2-5 better. The CDR3 is 13 amino acids. The germline CDR1 and CDR2 sequences are SQVTM and ANQGSEA. The CDR3 nucleotides are TGCAACGTGGCTACGACAGGGGCGCCGACCCAGTACTTC. Translating it yields CNVATTGAPTQYF.

A word on this clonotype: The junction does not match germline at one end; this may be a read error. This chain connects TRBV7-3 to TRBJ2-5, with 7 bases lining up with TRBD2. Germline lookup yields CDR1 SGHTA and CDR2 FQGTGA. This CDR3 comprises 13 residues. CDR3 DNA: TGTACCAGCAGCCCCGAGACTAGCAGCTCTCAGTACTTC. Its protein product is CTSSPETSSSQYF. Full variable domain (outside the CDR3, taken from reference TRBV7-3 and TRBJ2-5): GAGVSQTPSNKVTEKGKYVELRCDPISGHTALYWYRQSLGQGPEFLIYFQGTGAADDSGLPNDRFFAVRPEGSVSTLKIQRTERGDSAVYLCTSSPETSSSQYFGPGTRLLVL.

The chain couples TRBV6-5 to TRBJ2-3; 9 bases fit TRBD2. V trimming: 6 bases; J trimming: 4 bases; junction bases outside the gene matches: 8. The CDR3 is 15 residues long. Looked up from germline, CDR1 is MNHEY and CDR2 is SVGAGI. DNA of the CDR3: TGTGCCAGCAGACTTGCGGGAGGGCCTGCAGATACGCAGTATTTT. Protein: CASRLAGGPADTQYF.

V is TRBV12-3 or TRBV12-4 and J is TRBJ2-3, with 7 nucleotides matching TRBD1. J gave up 2 bases and V 0 bases, and 5 bases lay outside the gene matches. There are 16 residues in the CDR3. The chain's CDR3 is CASSLATTGLTDTQYF. The CDR3 DNA is TGTGCCAGCAGTTTAGCGACGACAGGGCTCACAGATACGCAGTATTTT.

The sample holds a few counts of this clonotype. V usage is TRBV12-3 or TRBV12-4 and J usage is TRBJ2-7; D not resolved. The ends were cut back, 5 bases at V and 4 bases at J, with 15 bases in the middle. CDR3 length: 14 amino acids. The CDR3 loop reads CASSPQGGRYEQYF. The CDR3 nucleotides are TGTGCCAGCAGTCCGCAAGGCGGTCGGTACGAGCAGTACTTC.

This clonotype was counted between two and nine times. CDR3 protein: CAISDPGTATYEQYF. The CDR3 region has the DNA TGTGCCATCAGTGATCCCGGGACGGCGACCTACGAGCAGTACTTC. The chain is built from TRBV10-3 and TRBJ2-7, with D perhaps given as TRBD1 or TRBD2 (5 bases each). Trimming took off 3 bases at V and 2 bases at J, with 14 bases between the two ends. This CDR3 is built from 15 residues. CDR1 is ENHRY and CDR2 is SYGVKD in the germline V gene.

In its sample, this clonotype was seen a few times. The genes are TRBV5-1 and TRBJ2-7; the D call may be TRBD1 or TRBD2 (6 bases each). The germline gives CDR1 SGHRS, CDR2 YFSETQ. This CDR3 region has 14 residues. V lost 4 bases to trimming and J lost 3 bases, with 14 bases between them. DNA of the CDR3: TGCGCCAGCAGCAGGGGGACTGGAGACTACGAGCAGTACTTC. This sequence encodes CASSRGTGDYEQYF.

This clonotype was picked up a small number of times. The chain carries TRBV3-1 and TRBJ2-4; no reliable D call. The V gene lost 0 bases and the J gene lost 4 bases, with 7 bases spanning the gap. Germline V gene sequence: CDR1 LGHDT, CDR2 YNNKEL (reference sequence). This CDR3 contains 14 residues. This CDR3 is CASSQDRVKNIQYF. For the CDR3, the DNA is TGTGCCAGCAGCCAAGATCGAGTGAAAAACATTCAGTACTTC.

The V and J genes are TRBV18 and TRBJ2-3, with 8 nucleotides matching TRBD1. The germline CDR1 and CDR2 sequences are KGHSH and LQKENI. The CDR3 has 14 amino acids. Unmatched junction bases numbered 2, after V lost 2 bases and J lost 4 bases. The CDR3 bases are TGTGCCAGCTCACCAAGGACAGGGCCAGATACGCAGTATTTT. The encoded protein is CASSPRTGPDTQYF.

This chain connects TRBV3-1 to TRBJ2-1; D call uncertain. Germline V gene data show CDR1 as LGHDT and CDR2 as YNNKEL (reference sequence). The CDR3 contains 12 residues. Trimming pared 6 bases from V and 6 bases from J, leaving 9 bases between. The chain's CDR3 is CASRESGNEQFF. The DNA of the CDR3 is TGTGCCAGCAGGGAGTCGGGCAATGAGCAGTTCTTC.

The J gene is TRBJ1-2, the V gene TRBV10-3; D remains ambiguous. V lost 8 bases, J lost 6 bases, and 22 bases lay in between. CDR3 length equals 15 residues. Germline V gives CDR1 ENHRY, CDR2 SYGVKD. CDR3 sequence reads: CAIGGGQSHTDGYTF. For the CDR3, the DNA is TGTGCCATCGGAGGCGGCCAGTCTCATACAGATGGCTACACCTTC.

This clonotype has only a few counts. This chain links TRBV7-2 with TRBJ2-1; D not resolved. Trimming left V 0 bases short and J 2 bases short, with 8 bases between. CDR1 is SGHTA and CDR2 is FQGNSA in the germline V gene. The CDR3 totals 15 residues. CDR3 coding DNA: TGTGCCAGCAGCTTAGCGGTCGGAACCTACAATGAGCAGTTCTTC. Translated, it gives CASSLAVGTYNEQFF.

This clonotype came up a few times. The chain has TRBV27 and TRBJ2-7, with D tentatively TRBD1 or TRBD2 (5 bases each). Germline values: CDR1 MNHEY, CDR2 SMNVEV (reference sequence). CDR3 length: 12 amino acids. V lost 6 bases, J lost 8 bases, and 14 bases lay in between. CDR3 loop: CASRRPGRKQYF. CDR3 nucleotides: TGTGCCAGCAGACGCCCGGGACGTAAGCAGTACTTC.